This is a list of T cell receptor beta chains from one sample in a study of neoadjuvant anti-PD-1 for oral cavity cancer. Measured with immunoSEQ multiplex PCR; TCRdb has only the in-frame clones, and not every one. The table shows around 31,000 clones, with approximately 90% occurring only once. This specimen was PBMCs, taken before nivolumab (anti-PD-1) treatment. Receptors were obtained from a person between 35 and 79 years old with oral cavity squamous cell carcinoma. Each CDR3 is given with its conserved first and last residue. A D gene is named only where the DNA matches it firmly.

V gene: TRBV6-5; D gene: .; J gene: TRBJ1-2; CDR3 protein: CASSYSMAGRSYGYTF; CDR3 DNA: TGTGCCAGCAGTTACTCGATGGCAGGGAGGTCCTATGGCTACACCTTC
V gene: TRBV7-9; D gene: .; J gene: TRBJ2-5; CDR3 protein: CASSLNRKETQYF; CDR3 DNA: TGTGCCAGCAGCTTAAATCGAAAAGAGACCCAGTACTTC
V gene: TRBV19; D gene: .; J gene: TRBJ2-7; CDR3 protein: CASSIGGTHYEQYF; CDR3 DNA: TGTGCCAGTAGTATAGGCGGGACCCACTACGAGCAGTACTTC
V gene: TRBV27; D gene: .; J gene: TRBJ1-5; CDR3 protein: CASASRGAHQPQHF; CDR3 DNA: TGTGCCAGCGCTTCAAGGGGGGCACATCAGCCCCAGCATTTT
V gene: TRBV5-4; D gene: .; J gene: TRBJ2-3; CDR3 protein: CASSSPGDTDTQYF; CDR3 DNA: TGTGCCAGCAGCTCACCAGGGGACACAGATACGCAGTATTTT
V gene: TRBV7-9; D gene: TRBD1; J gene: TRBJ1-2; CDR3 protein: CASSSLLAQGEIYGYTF; CDR3 DNA: TGTGCCAGCAGCTCCCTTTTGGCGCAGGGGGAGATCTATGGCTACACCTTC
V gene: TRBV6-1; D gene: .; J gene: TRBJ2-3; CDR3 protein: CASTFDISDTQYF; CDR3 DNA: TGTGCTAGCACCTTTGACATTTCGGATACGCAGTATTTT
V gene: TRBV4-3; D gene: .; J gene: TRBJ1-4; CDR3 protein: CASSQAGIEKLFF; CDR3 DNA: TGCGCCAGCAGCCAAGCTGGAATTGAAAAACTGTTTTTT
V gene: TRBV6-1; D gene: TRBD1; J gene: TRBJ1-2; CDR3 protein: CASSPGGYSGYGYTF; CDR3 DNA: TGTGCCAGCAGTCCAGGGGGGTATTCGGGGTATGGCTACACCTTC
V gene: TRBV5-5; D gene: .; J gene: TRBJ2-7; CDR3 protein: CASSLYGGGEQYF; CDR3 DNA: TGTGCCAGCAGCTTGTATGGGGGCGGCGAGCAGTACTTC
V gene: TRBV19; D gene: TRBD1; J gene: TRBJ2-7; CDR3 protein: CASSPTGVEQYF; CDR3 DNA: TGTGCCAGTAGTCCAACAGGGGTCGAGCAGTACTTC
V gene: TRBV29-1; D gene: .; J gene: TRBJ1-3; CDR3 protein: CSVDREGTIYF; CDR3 DNA: TGCAGCGTTGATCGGGAAGGGACCATATATTTT
V gene: TRBV15; D gene: TRBD1; J gene: TRBJ2-1; CDR3 protein: CATSRDTTGGLEQFF; CDR3 DNA: TGTGCCACCAGCAGAGATACGACAGGGGGCTTGGAGCAGTTCTTC
V gene: TRBV19; D gene: .; J gene: TRBJ2-2; CDR3 protein: CASKSGNTGELFF; CDR3 DNA: TGTGCCAGTAAGTCAGGGAACACCGGGGAGCTGTTTTTT